Each of the 3 T cell receptor beta chains below was sequenced from the same sample in a study of blood T cell repertoires in COVID-19. This table comes from immunoSEQ multiplex PCR, and its TCRdb copy is limited to in-frame clones, with some not included. Here the sample spans some 150,000 clones, just under 85% being singletons. Sequenced material: PBMCs or T cells enriched from blood (not recorded which). Receptors originate from a woman aged 40-49 years who had recovered from COVID-19.

V gene TRBV5-1 combines with J gene TRBJ2-7; D may be TRBD2 (7 bases). The CDR3 spans 16 residues. Trimming shortened V by 0 bases and J by 4 bases, and 17 bases separated the two germline ends. Germline CDR1 SGHRS, CDR2 YFSETQ. The CDR3 sequence is CASSLARGARLYEQYF. The CDR3 DNA reads TGCGCCAGCAGCTTGGCCCGGGGGGCCCGTCTTTACGAGCAGTACTTC. The full variable domain, completed using reference TRBV5-1 and TRBJ2-7, is KAGVTQTPRYLIKTRGQQVTLSCSPISGHRSVSWYQQTPGQGLQFLFEYFSETQRNKGNFPGRFSGRQFSNSRSEMNVSTLELGDSALYLCASSLARGARLYEQYFGPGTRLTVT.

This chain connects TRBV19 to TRBJ2-5, with D maybe TRBD1 (7 bases). V shed 6 bases and J shed 5 bases, with 19 bases lying between them. The CDR3 sequence is 15 residues long. Germline V gene data show CDR1 as LNHDA and CDR2 as SQIVND (reference sequence). CDR3 in amino acids: CASRTRGAVGETQYF. The CDR3, as DNA: TGTGCCAGTAGGACCAGGGGGGCGGTTGGGGAGACCCAGTACTTC.

This clone was seen just once. The chain combines TRBV2 with TRBJ2-1; possibly TRBD1 for D (5 bases). V was shortened by 4 bases and J by 6 bases, with 10 bases between the two germline ends. The CDR3 is 13 amino acids. Germline values: CDR1 SNHLY, CDR2 FYNNEI. CDR3 coding DNA: TGTGCCAGCAGTGGGGGCAGGGTCAATGAGCAGTTCTTC. Amino acids: CASSGGRVNEQFF.